This TCR beta chain was retrieved from a study of T-cell memory formation after mild COVID-19. General study findings and limits: Clones contracting across day 15 to 85 had a balanced CD4/CD8 profile; later expanding clones leaned CD4+.

TCRdb reprocessed the 5' RACE reads via MiXCR and lists one record per CDR3 protein. The sample lists about 270,000 distinct CDR3 sequences; over 15% were seen once. As concerns this clonotype: The antigen is not known.

CDR1 MNHEY and CDR2 SVGAGI come from the germline V gene. Unmatched junction bases numbered 3, after V lost 6 bases and J lost 4 bases. This CDR3 has 13 residues. The clonotype was recovered from a man between 18 and 29 years old who had mild COVID-19 (a few samples of this study predate the infection). Cell type and time point are not known. The sequenced sample consisted of PBMCs or a T cell subset sorted from them (not recorded which). The chain has TRBV6-5 and TRBJ1-5, with TRBD1 identical over 7 bases. This chain's CDR3 is CASRGQINQPQHF. DNA for the CDR3: TGTGCCAGCAGGGGACAGATAAATCAGCCCCAGCATTTT.